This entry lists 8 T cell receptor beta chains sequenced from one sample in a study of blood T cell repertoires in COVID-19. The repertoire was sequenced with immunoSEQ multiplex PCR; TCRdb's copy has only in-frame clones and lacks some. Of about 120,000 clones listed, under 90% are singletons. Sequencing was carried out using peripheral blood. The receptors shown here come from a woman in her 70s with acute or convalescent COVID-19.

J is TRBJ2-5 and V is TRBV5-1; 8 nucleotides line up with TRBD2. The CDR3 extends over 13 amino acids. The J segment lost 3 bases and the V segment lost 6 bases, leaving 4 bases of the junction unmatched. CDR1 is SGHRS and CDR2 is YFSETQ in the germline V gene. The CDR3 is CASKLSGEETQYF. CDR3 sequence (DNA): TGCGCCAGCAAACTTAGCGGGGAAGAGACCCAGTACTTC.

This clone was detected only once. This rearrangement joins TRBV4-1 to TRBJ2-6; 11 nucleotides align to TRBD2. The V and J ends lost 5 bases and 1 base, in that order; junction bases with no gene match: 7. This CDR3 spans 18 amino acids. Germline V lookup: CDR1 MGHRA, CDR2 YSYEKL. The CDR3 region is CASSGRLAGGSGANVLTF. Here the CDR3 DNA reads TGCGCCAGCAGCGGTCGTCTAGCGGGGGGTTCTGGGGCCAACGTCCTGACTTTC.

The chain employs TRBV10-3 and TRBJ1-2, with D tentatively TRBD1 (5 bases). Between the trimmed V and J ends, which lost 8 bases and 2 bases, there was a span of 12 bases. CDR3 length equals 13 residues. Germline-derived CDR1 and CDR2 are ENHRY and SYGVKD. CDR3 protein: CAIGAERNYGYTF. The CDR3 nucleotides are TGTGCCATCGGGGCAGAACGAAACTATGGCTACACCTTC.

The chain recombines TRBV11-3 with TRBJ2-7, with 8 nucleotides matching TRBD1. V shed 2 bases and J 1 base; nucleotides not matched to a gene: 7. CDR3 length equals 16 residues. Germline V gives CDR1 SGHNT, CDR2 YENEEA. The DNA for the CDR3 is TGTGCCAGCAGCTTAAATCAGGGGGCAAGATCCTACGAGCAGTACTTC. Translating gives CASSLNQGARSYEQYF.

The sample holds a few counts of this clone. In DNA, the CDR3 is TGTGCCAGCAGCCAAGTCTACGGGACAGAAAATGAGCAGTTCTTC. Translated, it gives CASSQVYGTENEQFF. This chain uses TRBV4-2 with TRBJ2-1; 7 bases line up with TRBD1. Per the germline V gene, CDR1 is LGHNA and CDR2 is YNFKEQ. The junction had 7 bases not matched to a gene; V was cut back by 1 base and J by 7 bases. The CDR3 spans 15 residues.

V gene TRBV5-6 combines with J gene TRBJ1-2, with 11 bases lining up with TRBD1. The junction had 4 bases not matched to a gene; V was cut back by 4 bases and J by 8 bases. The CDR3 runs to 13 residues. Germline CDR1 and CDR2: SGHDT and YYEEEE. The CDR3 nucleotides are TGTGCCAGCAGCGTGGACAGGGGGCAAGGCTACACCTTC. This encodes CASSVDRGQGYTF.

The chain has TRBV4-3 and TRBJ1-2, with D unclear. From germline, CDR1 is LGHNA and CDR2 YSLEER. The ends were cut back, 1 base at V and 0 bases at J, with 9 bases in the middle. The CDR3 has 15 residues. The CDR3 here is CASSQGEGTNYGYTF. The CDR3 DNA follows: TGCGCCAGCAGCCAAGGGGAGGGAACTAACTATGGCTACACCTTC.

The CDR3: CASSSLRDSPLHF. In DNA, the CDR3 is TGTGCCAGCAGCTCGCTTCGGGATTCACCCCTCCACTTT. This sequence joins TRBV6-5 and TRBJ1-6; unclear D gene. V was pared by 6 bases and J by 8 bases, with 11 bases between. The CDR3 is 13 amino acids. In germline, CDR1 is MNHEY, CDR2 SVGAGI.